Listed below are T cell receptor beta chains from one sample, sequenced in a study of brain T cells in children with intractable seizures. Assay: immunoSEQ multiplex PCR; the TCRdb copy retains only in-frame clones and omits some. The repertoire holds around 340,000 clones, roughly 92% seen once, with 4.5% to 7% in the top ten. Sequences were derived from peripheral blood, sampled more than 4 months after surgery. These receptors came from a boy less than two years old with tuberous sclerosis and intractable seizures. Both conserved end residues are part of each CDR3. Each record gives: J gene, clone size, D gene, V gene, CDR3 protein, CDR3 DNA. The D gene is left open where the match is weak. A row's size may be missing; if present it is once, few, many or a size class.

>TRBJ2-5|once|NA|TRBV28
CASSLLAEETQYF
TGTGCCAGCAGTTTACTTGCAGAAGAGACCCAGTACTTC
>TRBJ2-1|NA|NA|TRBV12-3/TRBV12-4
CASSPRGDNEQFF
TGTGCCAGCAGTCCCAGGGGGGACAATGAGCAGTTCTTC
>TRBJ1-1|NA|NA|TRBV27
CASSPAAARVNTEAFF
TGTGCCAGCAGTCCGGCGGCTGCACGGGTGAACACTGAAGCTTTCTTT
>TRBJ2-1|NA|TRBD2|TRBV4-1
CASSQIWEGDNEQFF
TGCGCCAGCAGCCAAATCTGGGAGGGCGACAATGAGCAGTTCTTC
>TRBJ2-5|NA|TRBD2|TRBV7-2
CASSLGAGAETQYF
TGTGCCAGCAGCTTAGGGGCGGGAGCAGAGACCCAGTACTTC
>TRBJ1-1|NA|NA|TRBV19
CASSIHSPLFLGTEAFF
TGTGCCAGTAGTATACATTCGCCTCTTTTCCTTGGCACTGAAGCTTTCTTT
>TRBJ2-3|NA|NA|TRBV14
CASSRLTGDTQYF
TGTGCCAGCAGCCGCCTGACAGGCGATACGCAGTATTTT
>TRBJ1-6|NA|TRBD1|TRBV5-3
CARSSAPAAGTGESPLHF
TGTGCCAGAAGCTCCGCTCCAGCCGCCGGGACAGGGGAATCACCCCTCCACTTT
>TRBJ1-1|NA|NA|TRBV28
CASSSPRGLNTEAFF
TGTGCCAGCAGTTCGCCGAGGGGTCTGAACACTGAAGCTTTCTTT
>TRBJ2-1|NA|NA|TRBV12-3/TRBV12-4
CASSFVWEDEQFF
TGTGCCAGCAGTTTTGTTTGGGAGGATGAGCAGTTCTTC
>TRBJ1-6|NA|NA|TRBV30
CAWSEGTPNSPLHF
TGTGCCTGGAGTGAGGGGACACCTAATTCACCCCTCCACTTT
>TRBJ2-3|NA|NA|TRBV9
CASSVQGSTDTQYF
TGTGCCAGCAGCGTCCAGGGTAGCACAGATACGCAGTATTTT
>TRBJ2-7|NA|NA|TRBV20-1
CSASLWGGNSYEQYF
TGCAGTGCTAGTTTGTGGGGAGGCAACTCCTACGAGCAGTACTTC
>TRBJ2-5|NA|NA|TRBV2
CASSELDYREQETQYF
TGTGCCAGCAGTGAACTGGACTATAGGGAACAAGAGACCCAGTACTTC
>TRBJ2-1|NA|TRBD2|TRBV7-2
CASSLVVAGGRDEQFF
TGTGCCAGCAGCTTAGTAGTTGCGGGGGGCAGGGATGAGCAGTTCTTC
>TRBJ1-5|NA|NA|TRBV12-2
CASRVRGPGRLYSNQPQHF
TGTGCAAGTCGCGTTAGAGGGCCCGGACGCCTCTATAGCAATCAGCCCCAGCATTTT
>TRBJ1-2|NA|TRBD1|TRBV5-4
CASSPDRGYYTF
TGTGCCAGCAGCCCAGACAGGGGCTACTACACCTTC
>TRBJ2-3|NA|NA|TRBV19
CASTPGGPTDTQYF
TGTGCCAGTACCCCGGGCGGACCAACAGATACGCAGTATTTT
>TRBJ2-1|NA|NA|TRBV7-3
CASSQSRRRDEQFF
TGTGCCAGCAGCCAAAGCCGGAGACGGGATGAGCAGTTCTTC
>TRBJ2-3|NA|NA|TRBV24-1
CATSVGVDYPDTQYF
TGTGCCACCAGTGTTGGCGTAGATTACCCAGATACGCAGTATTTT
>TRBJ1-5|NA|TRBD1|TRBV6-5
CASNGQGFGPQHF
TGTGCCAGTAACGGACAGGGGTTCGGTCCCCAGCATTTT
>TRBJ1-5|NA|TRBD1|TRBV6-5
CASKDRMDQPQHF
TGTGCCAGCAAGGACAGGATGGATCAGCCCCAGCATTTT
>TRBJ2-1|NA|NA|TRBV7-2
CASSLLRGLADYNEQFF
TGTGCCAGCAGCCTCTTGCGGGGGCTAGCGGACTACAATGAGCAGTTCTTC
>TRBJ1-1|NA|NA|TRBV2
CASKEDRDTEAFF
TGTGCCAGCAAGGAGGACCGGGACACTGAAGCTTTCTTT
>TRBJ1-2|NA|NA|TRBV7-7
CASSLESRRDRLNYGYTF
TGTGCTAGCAGCTTAGAAAGCCGACGAGACAGGCTAAACTATGGCTACACCTTC
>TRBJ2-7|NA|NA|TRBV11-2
CASSLVEREQYF
TGTGCCAGCAGCTTAGTGGAGCGGGAGCAGTACTTC
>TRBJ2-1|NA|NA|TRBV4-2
CASSQEGGSVREQFF
TGTGCCAGCAGCCAAGAGGGGGGTTCTGTGAGGGAGCAGTTCTTC
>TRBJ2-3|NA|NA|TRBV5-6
CASSLEASSVDTQYF
TGTGCCAGCAGCTTGGAGGCTAGCTCGGTAGATACGCAGTATTTT
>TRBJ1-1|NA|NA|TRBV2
CASSERGYGGDHTEAFF
TGTGCCAGCAGTGAAAGGGGGTATGGAGGGGACCACACTGAAGCTTTCTTT
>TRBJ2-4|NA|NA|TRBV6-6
CASSSTDLAKNIQYF
TGTGCCAGCAGTTCCACGGACTTAGCCAAAAACATTCAGTACTTC
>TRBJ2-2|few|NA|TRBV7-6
CASSPQTVNTGELFF
TGTGCCAGCAGCCCGCAGACAGTTAACACCGGGGAGCTGTTTTTT
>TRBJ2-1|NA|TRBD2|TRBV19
CASSITSGGSSYNEQFF
TGTGCCAGTAGTATAACTAGCGGGGGCAGCTCCTACAATGAGCAGTTCTTC
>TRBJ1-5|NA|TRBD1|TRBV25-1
CASSESTGSGGQPQHF
TGTGCCAGCAGTGAATCGACAGGGTCGGGTGGTCAGCCCCAGCATTTT
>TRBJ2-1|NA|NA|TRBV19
CASSMAGSYNEQFF
TGTGCCAGTAGTATGGCAGGGTCCTACAATGAGCAGTTCTTC
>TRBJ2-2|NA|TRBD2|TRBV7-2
CASSLAGVTPGELFF
TGTGCCAGCAGCTTGGCGGGGGTTACCCCCGGGGAGCTGTTTTTT
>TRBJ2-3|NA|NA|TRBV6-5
CASIKGLTDTQYF
TGTGCCAGCATAAAAGGGCTCACAGATACGCAGTATTTT
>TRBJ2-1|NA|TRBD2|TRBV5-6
CASSSPGWTSGGNEQFF
TGTGCCAGCAGCTCCCCCGGTTGGACTAGCGGAGGAAATGAGCAGTTCTTC
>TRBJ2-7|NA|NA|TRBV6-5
CAMAQHPSYEQYF
TGTGCCATGGCTCAGCACCCCTCCTACGAGCAGTACTTC
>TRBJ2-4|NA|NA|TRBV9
CASSVDGAWGAKNIQYF
TGTGCCAGCAGCGTAGATGGGGCGTGGGGAGCCAAAAACATTCAGTACTTC
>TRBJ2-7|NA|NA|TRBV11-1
CASSPEVPYEQYF
TGTGCCAGCAGCCCAGAGGTACCCTACGAGCAGTACTTC
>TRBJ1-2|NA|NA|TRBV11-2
CASSLDRTVPYGYTF
TGTGCCAGCAGCTTAGACCGGACAGTTCCTTATGGCTACACCTTC
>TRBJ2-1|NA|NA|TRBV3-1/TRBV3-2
CASSQRSGKHNEQFF
TGTGCCAGCAGCCAAAGATCCGGGAAACACAATGAGCAGTTCTTC
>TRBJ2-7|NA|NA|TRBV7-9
CASSRDFYEQYF
TGTGCCAGCAGCCGGGACTTCTACGAGCAGTACTTC
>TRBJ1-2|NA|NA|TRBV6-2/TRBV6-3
CASSLQLNYGYTF
TGTGCCAGCAGCCTCCAGCTCAACTATGGCTACACCTTC
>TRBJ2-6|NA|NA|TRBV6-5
CASSLTVSGANVLTF
TGTGCCAGCAGCCTCACAGTCTCTGGGGCCAACGTCCTGACTTTC
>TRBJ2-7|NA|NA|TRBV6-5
CASSYSRAAEQYF
TGTGCCAGCAGTTACTCTCGGGCCGCCGAGCAGTACTTC
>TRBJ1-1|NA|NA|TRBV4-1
CASSQDSGRYTEAFF
TGCGCCAGCAGCCAAGATTCAGGGAGGTACACTGAAGCTTTCTTT
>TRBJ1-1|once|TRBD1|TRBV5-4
CASSWGQGGLGTEAFF
TGTGCCAGCAGCTGGGGACAGGGGGGATTGGGGACTGAAGCTTTCTTT
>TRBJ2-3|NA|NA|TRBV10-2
CASSESSGRTDTQYF
TGCGCCAGCAGTGAGTCAAGCGGACGCACAGATACGCAGTATTTT
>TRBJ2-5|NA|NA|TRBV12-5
CASGLGQEETQYF
TGTGCTAGTGGTTTGGGGCAGGAAGAGACCCAGTACTTC
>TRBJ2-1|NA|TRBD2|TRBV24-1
CATSASGRPNEQFF
TGTGCCACCAGTGCCTCCGGGAGGCCCAATGAGCAGTTCTTC
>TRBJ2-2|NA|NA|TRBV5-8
CASSLARRGATGELFF
TGTGCCAGCAGCTTGGCTCGCAGGGGAGCGACCGGGGAGCTGTTTTTT
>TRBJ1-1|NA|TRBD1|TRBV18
CASLTGGHTEAFF
TGTGCCAGCCTTACAGGGGGGCACACTGAAGCTTTCTTT
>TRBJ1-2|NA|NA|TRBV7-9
CASSTRQPASGYTF
TGTGCCAGCAGCACCCGACAGCCCGCCTCTGGCTACACCTTC
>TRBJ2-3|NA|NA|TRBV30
CAWSVIKGDTQYF
TGTGCCTGGAGTGTAATAAAGGGAGATACGCAGTATTTT
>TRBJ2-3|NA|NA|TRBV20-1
CSASDLGDTQYF
TGCAGTGCTAGTGACTTAGGGGATACGCAGTATTTT
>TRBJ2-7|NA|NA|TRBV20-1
CSASQDRKFDEQYF
TGCAGTGCTAGTCAGGATAGAAAGTTCGACGAGCAGTACTTC
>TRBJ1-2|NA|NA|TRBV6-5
CASSPSRFYGYTF
TGTGCCAGCAGCCCGAGTCGCTTTTACGGCTACACCTTC
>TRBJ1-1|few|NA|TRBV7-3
CASSPQGYTEAFF
TGTGCCAGCAGCCCACAAGGCTACACTGAAGCTTTCTTT
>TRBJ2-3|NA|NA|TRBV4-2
CASSQDGATQYF
TGTGCCAGCAGCCAAGATGGCGCTACGCAGTATTTT